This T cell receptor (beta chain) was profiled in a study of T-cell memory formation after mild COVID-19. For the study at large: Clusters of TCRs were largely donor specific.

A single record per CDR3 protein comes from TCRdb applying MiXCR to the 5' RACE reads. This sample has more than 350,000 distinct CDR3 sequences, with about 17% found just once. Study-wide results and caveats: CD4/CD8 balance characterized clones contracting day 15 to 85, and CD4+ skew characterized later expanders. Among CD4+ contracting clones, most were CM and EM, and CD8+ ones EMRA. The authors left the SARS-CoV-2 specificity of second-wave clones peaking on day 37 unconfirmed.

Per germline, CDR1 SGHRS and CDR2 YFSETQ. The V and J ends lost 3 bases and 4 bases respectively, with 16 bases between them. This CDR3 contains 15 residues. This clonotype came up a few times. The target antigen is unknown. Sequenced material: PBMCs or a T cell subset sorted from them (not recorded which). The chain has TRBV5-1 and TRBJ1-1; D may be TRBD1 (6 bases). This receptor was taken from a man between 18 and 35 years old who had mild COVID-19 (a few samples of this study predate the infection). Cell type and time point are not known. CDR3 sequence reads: CASSSQGNEGTEAFF. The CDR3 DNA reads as TGCGCCAGCAGCTCCCAGGGGAATGAGGGCACTGAAGCTTTCTTT.